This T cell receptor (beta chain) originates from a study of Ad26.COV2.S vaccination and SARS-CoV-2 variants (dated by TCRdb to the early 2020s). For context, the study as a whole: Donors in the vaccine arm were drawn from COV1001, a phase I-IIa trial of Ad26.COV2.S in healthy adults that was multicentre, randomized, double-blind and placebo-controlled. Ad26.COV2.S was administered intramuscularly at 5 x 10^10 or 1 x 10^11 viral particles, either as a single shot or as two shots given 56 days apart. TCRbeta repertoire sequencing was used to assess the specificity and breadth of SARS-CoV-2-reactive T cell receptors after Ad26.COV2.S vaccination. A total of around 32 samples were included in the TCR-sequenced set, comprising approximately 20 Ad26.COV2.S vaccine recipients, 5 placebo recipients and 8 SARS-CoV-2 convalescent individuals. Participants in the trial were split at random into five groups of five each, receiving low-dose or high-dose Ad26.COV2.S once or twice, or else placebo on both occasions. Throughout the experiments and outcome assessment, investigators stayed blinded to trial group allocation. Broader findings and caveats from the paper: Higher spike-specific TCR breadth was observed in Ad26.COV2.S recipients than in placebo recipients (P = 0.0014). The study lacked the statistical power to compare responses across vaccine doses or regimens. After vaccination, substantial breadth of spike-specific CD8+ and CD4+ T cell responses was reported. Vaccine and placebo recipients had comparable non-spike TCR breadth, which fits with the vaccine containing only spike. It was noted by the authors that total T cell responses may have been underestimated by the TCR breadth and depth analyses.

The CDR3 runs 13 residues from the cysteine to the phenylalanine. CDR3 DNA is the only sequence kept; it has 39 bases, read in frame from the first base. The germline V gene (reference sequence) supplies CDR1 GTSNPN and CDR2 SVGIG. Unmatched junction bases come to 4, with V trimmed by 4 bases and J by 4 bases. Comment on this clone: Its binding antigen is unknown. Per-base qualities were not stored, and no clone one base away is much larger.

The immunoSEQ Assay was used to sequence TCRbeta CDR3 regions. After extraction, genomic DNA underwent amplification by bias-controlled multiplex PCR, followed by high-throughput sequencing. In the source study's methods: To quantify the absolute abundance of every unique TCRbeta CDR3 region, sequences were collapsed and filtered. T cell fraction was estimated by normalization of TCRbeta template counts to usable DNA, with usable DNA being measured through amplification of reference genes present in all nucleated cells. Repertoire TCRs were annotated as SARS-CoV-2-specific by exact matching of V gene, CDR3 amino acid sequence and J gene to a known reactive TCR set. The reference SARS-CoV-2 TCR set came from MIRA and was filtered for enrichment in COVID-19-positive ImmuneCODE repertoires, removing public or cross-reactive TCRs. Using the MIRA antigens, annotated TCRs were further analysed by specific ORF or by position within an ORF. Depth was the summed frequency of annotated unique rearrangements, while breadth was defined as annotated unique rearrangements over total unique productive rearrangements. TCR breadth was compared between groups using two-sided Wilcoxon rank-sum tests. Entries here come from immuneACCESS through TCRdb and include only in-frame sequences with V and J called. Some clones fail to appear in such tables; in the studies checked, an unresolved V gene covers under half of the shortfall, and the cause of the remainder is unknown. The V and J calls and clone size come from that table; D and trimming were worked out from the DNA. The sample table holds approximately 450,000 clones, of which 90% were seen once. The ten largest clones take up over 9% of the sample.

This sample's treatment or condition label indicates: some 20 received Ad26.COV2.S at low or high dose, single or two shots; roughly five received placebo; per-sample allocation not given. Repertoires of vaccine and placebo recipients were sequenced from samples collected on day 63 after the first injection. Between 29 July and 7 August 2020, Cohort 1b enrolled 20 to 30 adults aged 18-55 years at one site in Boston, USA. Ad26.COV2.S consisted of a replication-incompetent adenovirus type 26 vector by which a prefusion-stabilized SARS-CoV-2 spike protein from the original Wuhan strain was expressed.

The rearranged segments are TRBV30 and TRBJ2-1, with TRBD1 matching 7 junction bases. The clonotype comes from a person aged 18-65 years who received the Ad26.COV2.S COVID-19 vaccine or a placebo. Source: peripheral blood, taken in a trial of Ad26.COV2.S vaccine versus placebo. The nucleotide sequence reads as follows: TGTGCCTGGACAGGGGGTAGTTACAATGAGCAGTTCTTC. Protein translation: CAWTGGSYNEQFF. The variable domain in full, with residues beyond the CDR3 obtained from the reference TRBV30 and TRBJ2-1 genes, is SQTIHQWPATLVQPVGSPLSLECTVEGTSNPNLYWYRQAAGRGLQLLFYSVGIGQISSEVPQNLSASRPQDRQFILSSKKLLLSDSGFYLCAWTGGSYNEQFFGPGTRLTVL.